The next 22 T cell receptor beta chains were all read from a single sample in a study of blood T cell repertoires in COVID-19. Libraries were prepared by immunoSEQ multiplex PCR; TCRdb keeps only in-frame clonotypes and omits some of them. The sample lists 200,000 to 250,000 clones, more than 75% occurring once. Specimen: peripheral blood. These receptors all come from a woman younger than 45 who had recovered from COVID-19.

V gene TRBV27 combines with J gene TRBJ2-2, with 8 bases lining up with TRBD2. The CDR3 totals 15 residues. J was trimmed by 3 bases and V by 6 bases; bases with no gene match: 6. Germline values: CDR1 MNHEY, CDR2 SMNVEV (reference sequence). CDR3 DNA: TGTGCCAGCAGCTCGGGAGGGGGGGACACCGGGGAGCTGTTTTTT. Encoded protein: CASSSGGGDTGELFF.

This sequence joins TRBV9 and TRBJ2-1; 10 bases agree with TRBD2. This CDR3 is 16 amino acids long. V gave up 4 bases and J gave up 7 bases; unmatched junction bases: 11. Germline V gene lookup returns CDR1 SGDLS and CDR2 YYNGEE. This CDR3 is CASSPLAGGAGNEQFF. The CDR3 DNA reads TGTGCCAGCAGCCCATTAGCGGGGGGCGCGGGGAATGAGCAGTTCTTC.

The V and J genes are TRBV3-1 (or the pseudogene TRBV3-2) and TRBJ2-1, with D possibly TRBD2 on 5 matching bases. This CDR3 comprises 13 residues. The germline V gene encodes CDR1 LGHDT and CDR2 YNNKEL (reference sequence). V was clipped by 1 base and J by 9 bases, with 10 bases between them. The CDR3 region has the DNA TGTGCCAGCAGCCAAGTTCGGGGTCGTGAGCAGTTCTTC. Translation gives CASSQVRGREQFF.

The chain recombines TRBV7-3 with TRBJ1-6; D not certain. Germline lookup yields CDR1 SGHTA and CDR2 FQGTGA. Trimming removed 3 bases at V and 0 bases at J, with 3 bases between. The CDR3 totals 14 residues. CDR3 coding DNA: TGTGCCAGCAGCTTTAGCTCCTATAATTCACCCCTCCACTTT. Its translation is CASSFSSYNSPLHF.

This clone was seen a handful of times. This chain uses TRBV9 with TRBJ2-7; 10 nucleotides match TRBD2. From germline, CDR1 is SGDLS and CDR2 YYNGEE. The CDR3 is 15 amino acids. Germline trimming cut 0 bases from V and 5 bases from J; bases unmatched to any gene: 5. The CDR3 DNA reads TGTGCCAGCAGCGTAGAAGCGGGGGGGCGGGACGAGCAGTACTTC. Its protein is CASSVEAGGRDEQYF.

The chain has TRBV10-1 and TRBJ2-5, with 8 bases matching TRBD1. Germline CDR1 WNHNN, CDR2 SYGVQD (reference sequence). This CDR3 comprises 14 residues. The J segment lost 3 bases and the V segment lost 5 bases, leaving 5 bases of the junction unmatched. In nucleotides, the CDR3 is TGCGCCAGCAGTCCGACAGGGGTTGAAGAGACCCAGTACTTC. Amino acid sequence: CASSPTGVEETQYF.

This clone was seen just once. The rearrangement uses TRBV30 and TRBJ1-2; 11 nucleotides agree with TRBD1. Germline V gene data show CDR1 as GTSNPN and CDR2 as SVGIG (reference sequence). The CDR3 has 12 residues. After removal of 4 bases from V and 8 bases from J, the junction contained 3 bases not matched to a gene. CDR3 in DNA: TGTGCCTGGACCGGGACAGGGGGAGGCTACACCTTC. Protein product: CAWTGTGGGYTF.

The rearrangement uses TRBV10-1 and TRBJ2-1, with D maybe TRBD1 (5 bases). V was shortened by 5 bases and J by 7 bases, with 12 bases between the two germline ends. The germline V gene encodes CDR1 WNHNN and CDR2 SYGVQD (reference sequence). The CDR3 is 13 residues long. CDR3: CASSKTATNEQFF. As DNA, the CDR3 is TGCGCCAGCAGTAAGACAGCTACTAATGAGCAGTTCTTC.

V is TRBV27 and J is TRBJ2-3; TRBD2 agrees at 15 bases. The CDR3 has 17 amino acids. CDR1 is MNHEY, CDR2 SMNVEV, per germline (reference sequence). V shed 5 bases and J 4 bases; nucleotides not matched to a gene: 7. CDR3 sequence: CASSGRTSGGAADTQYF. CDR3 DNA: TGTGCCAGCAGTGGAAGGACTAGCGGGGGGGCGGCAGATACGCAGTATTTT.

The V call is TRBV11-2, the J call TRBJ2-3, with D possibly TRBD2 on 7 matching bases. The germline V gene encodes CDR1 SGHAT and CDR2 FQNNGV. This CDR3 is built from 16 residues. Trimming cost V 0 bases and J 4 bases, with 14 bases left between them. The CDR3: CASSLEPRGGADTQYF. The CDR3 region has the DNA TGTGCCAGCAGCTTAGAGCCCAGGGGAGGGGCAGATACGCAGTATTTT.

The chain links TRBV21-1 to TRBJ2-1; the table calls TRBD2, which could not be checked here. TRBV21-1 is tagged as a pseudogene. The CDR3 contains 18 residues. For the CDR3, the DNA is TGTGCCAGCAGCAAAGTGGCTAGCGGGGGCATGTTCTACAATGAGCAGTTCTTC. Amino acids: CASSKVASGGMFYNEQFF.

The chain links TRBV24-1 to TRBJ1-5; D is undetermined. The CDR3 extends over 13 amino acids. Trimming stripped 5 bases from V and 0 bases from J, with 4 bases between. Germline values: CDR1 KGHDR, CDR2 SFDVKD. The CDR3 region is CATSVGSNQPQHF. The CDR3 DNA follows: TGTGCCACCAGTGTCGGTAGCAATCAGCCCCAGCATTTT.

This rearrangement joins TRBV2 to TRBJ1-1, with 8 bases aligning to TRBD1. J gave up 4 bases and V 4 bases, and 5 bases lay outside the gene matches. Germline CDR1 and CDR2: SNHLY and FYNNEI. The CDR3 totals 14 residues. The CDR3 here is CASSATGEVTEAFF. The CDR3, as DNA: TGTGCCAGCAGTGCGACAGGGGAGGTCACTGAAGCTTTCTTT.

This chain connects TRBV5-1 to TRBJ1-2; D may be TRBD1 (5 bases). Trimming took off 4 bases at V and 5 bases at J, with 9 bases between the two ends. Germline V lookup: CDR1 SGHRS, CDR2 YFSETQ. The CDR3 loop spans 12 amino acids. The CDR3 DNA is TGCGCCAGCAGCGAAGGGGTATATGGCTACACCTTC. This encodes CASSEGVYGYTF.

The genes are TRBV7-2 and TRBJ2-3, with 7 bases matching TRBD1. The junction had 6 bases not matched to a gene; V was cut back by 4 bases and J by 2 bases. The CDR3 totals 15 residues. Germline CDR1 reads SGHTA; CDR2 reads FQGNSA. The CDR3 DNA is TGTGCCAGCAGCTCCGACAGGGCAACCACAGATACGCAGTATTTT. It yields the protein CASSSDRATTDTQYF.

This clone was observed many times. V usage is TRBV10-1 and J usage is TRBJ1-1; D remains ambiguous. Germline lookup yields CDR1 WNHNN and CDR2 SYGVQD (reference sequence). The CDR3 totals 13 residues. CDR3 loop: CAARSGGPGEAFF. CDR3 coding DNA: TGCGCTGCCAGGTCAGGAGGCCCCGGAGAAGCTTTCTTT.

In its sample, this clone was seen a few times. This chain links TRBV6-5 with TRBJ1-5, with D uncertain. The CDR3 is 14 residues long. Germline V CDR1 and CDR2: MNHEY, SVGAGI. The V and J ends lost 7 bases and 7 bases respectively, with 17 bases between them. DNA of the CDR3: TGTGCCAGCACCCCATCCGGAGGAAACCAGCCCCAGCATTTT. Translating it yields CASTPSGGNQPQHF.

This rearrangement joins TRBV5-1 to TRBJ1-2; the D is unclear. Trimming left V 0 bases short and J 8 bases short, with 17 bases between. Germline V gene sequence: CDR1 SGHRS, CDR2 YFSETQ. This CDR3 is built from 15 residues. The CDR3 protein is CASSLAAVDSYGYTF. The DNA of the CDR3 is TGCGCCAGCAGCTTGGCCGCGGTTGACTCCTACGGCTACACCTTC.

The genes are TRBV5-8 and TRBJ2-2; 9 bases match TRBD1. Germline assignment: CDR1 SGHTS and CDR2 YDEGEE. The CDR3 has 14 residues. With 8 bases clipped from V and 6 bases from J, the junction kept 8 bases outside the gene matches. CDR3 protein: CASATGTGSGELFF. DNA of the CDR3: TGTGCCAGTGCAACCGGGACAGGGTCCGGGGAGCTGTTTTTT.

The genes are TRBV30 and TRBJ2-5, with 9 nucleotides matching TRBD1. The CDR3 totals 19 residues. CDR1 GTSNPN and CDR2 SVGIG come from the germline V gene (reference sequence). With V trimmed by 3 bases and J by 1 base, 18 bases remained unmatched. CDR3 protein: CAWRAWGGTGILLQETQYF. The CDR3 nucleotides read TGTGCCTGGAGAGCTTGGGGTGGGACAGGGATCCTCCTCCAAGAGACCCAGTACTTC.

The chain carries TRBV12-5 and TRBJ1-1; 8 bases are a match to TRBD1. The CDR3 extends over 15 amino acids. Trimming cost V 0 bases and J 1 base; bases outside gene matches: 1. In germline, CDR1 is LGHNT, CDR2 FRNRAP. DNA for the CDR3: TGTGCTAGTGGTTTGGTGGGGACAGGGAACACTGAAGCTTTCTTT. Its protein product is CASGLVGTGNTEAFF.

The V call is TRBV7-6, the J call TRBJ1-5, with TRBD1 identical over 7 bases. The CDR3 extends over 13 amino acids. The V and J ends lost 5 bases and 4 bases, in that order; junction bases with no gene match: 2. CDR1 is SGHVS and CDR2 is FNYEAQ in the germline V gene. CDR3 residues: CASSKTGNQPQHF. DNA for the CDR3: TGTGCCAGCAGCAAGACAGGGAATCAGCCCCAGCATTTT.